Listed here are 13 T cell receptor beta chains from one sample, sequenced in a study of cytomegalovirus exposure and HLA in healthy donors. PCR employed 60 Vbeta and 13 Jbeta primers. Assay: immunoSEQ multiplex PCR; the TCRdb copy retains only in-frame clones and omits some. Among 120,000 to 150,000 clones, nearly 80% were seen once, and the ten largest hold about 0.62%. Sequenced sample: PBMCs. Source of these receptors: a male donor in good health and CMV-seronegative.

The J gene is TRBJ2-5, the V gene TRBV7-2, with a weak D call TRBD2 (5 bases). CDR3 length: 15 residues. Trimming removed 7 bases from V and 4 bases from J, with 19 bases in between. The V gene's germline CDR1 is SGHTA and CDR2 FQGNSA. The CDR3 spells CASTKEATRPETQYF. DNA of the CDR3: TGTGCCAGCACCAAGGAGGCTACGCGTCCAGAGACCCAGTACTTC. Filled out from reference TRBV7-2 and TRBJ2-5, the complete variable domain reads GAGVSQSPSNKVTEKGKDVELRCDPISGHTALYWYRQSLGQGLEFLIYFQGNSAPDKSGLPSDRFSAERTGGSVSTLTIQRTQQEDSAVYLCASTKEATRPETQYFGPGTRLLVL.

The chain links TRBV11-3 to TRBJ2-7, with 9 nucleotides matching TRBD1. Trimming cost V 5 bases and J 2 bases; bases outside gene matches: 4. The CDR3 has 14 residues. Germline V gene data show CDR1 as SGHNT and CDR2 as YENEEA. CDR3 bases: TGTGCCAGCAGCCGGGACAGGGCCGCCTACGAGCAGTACTTC. Protein product: CASSRDRAAYEQYF. The full variable domain, rest sourced from reference TRBV11-3 and TRBJ2-7, is EAGVVQSPRYKIIEKKQPVAFWCNPISGHNTLYWYLQNLGQGPELLIRYENEEAVDDSQLPKDRFSAERLKGVDSTLKIQPAELGDSAVYLCASSRDRAAYEQYFGPGTRLTVT.

This clone was seen a single time. This chain uses TRBV2 with TRBJ2-7; TRBD1 is a possible D gene (6 bases). The ends were cut back, 6 bases at V and 0 bases at J, with 15 bases in the middle. CDR1 and CDR2 (germline): SNHLY, FYNNEI. The CDR3 covers 15 residues. CDR3 in DNA: TGTGCCAGCAGAGAACAGGGTCCGAGCTCCTACGAGCAGTACTTC. Residues: CASREQGPSSYEQYF. Using reference TRBV2 and TRBJ2-7 for the parts outside the CDR3, the full variable domain is EPEVTQTPSHQVTQMGQEVILRCVPISNHLYFYWYRQILGQKVEFLVSFYNNEISEKSEIFDDQFSVERPDGSNFTLKIRSTKLEDSAMYFCASREQGPSSYEQYFGPGTRLTVT.

This chain joins TRBV2 and TRBJ2-1; tentative D call: TRBD2 (5 bases). CDR1 SNHLY and CDR2 FYNNEI come from the germline V gene. The V and J ends lost 4 bases and 1 base respectively, with 8 bases between them. This CDR3 is built from 14 residues. The CDR3: CASSGLASYNEQFF. DNA of the CDR3: TGTGCCAGCAGTGGGCTAGCTTCCTACAATGAGCAGTTCTTC.

The genes are TRBV10-1 and TRBJ1-1, with D possibly being TRBD1 (5 bases). The CDR3 length is 13 residues. The germline V gene has CDR1 WNHNN and CDR2 SYGVQD (reference sequence). The germline V and J ends were trimmed by 5 bases and 7 bases, with 14 bases remaining between them. For the CDR3, the DNA is TGCGCCAGCAGTAGATTTCGTCAGGGTGAAGCTTTCTTT. Translating gives CASSRFRQGEAFF.

The chain combines TRBV7-9 with TRBJ2-7, with TRBD2 as a possible D gene (6 bases). The CDR3 loop spans 15 amino acids. Trimming took off 5 bases at V and 0 bases at J, with 14 bases between the two ends. Germline V gene sequence: CDR1 SEHNR, CDR2 FQNEAQ (reference sequence). In DNA form, the CDR3 reads TGTGCCAGCAGCCCCGCCGCGGGGAGCTCCTACGAGCAGTACTTC. Protein: CASSPAAGSSYEQYF.

This chain uses TRBV7-2 with TRBJ2-2; D is ambiguous. The CDR3 sequence is 15 residues long. The ends were cut back, 5 bases at V and 5 bases at J, with 15 bases in the middle. Germline V gene lookup returns CDR1 SGHTA and CDR2 FQGNSA. The CDR3 nucleotides read TGTGCCAGCAGCCCCCCGCCCGGGTGGACCGGGGAGCTGTTTTTT. It specifies CASSPPPGWTGELFF.

The chain has TRBV12-5 and TRBJ2-7; D is possibly TRBD2 (6 bases). V gave up 4 bases and J gave up 6 bases, with 19 bases separating them. This CDR3 spans 15 amino acids. Looked up from germline, CDR1 is LGHNT and CDR2 is FRNRAP. CDR3 sequence: CASGSPPAGLGEQYF. The CDR3 DNA is TGTGCTAGTGGTTCCCCTCCAGCGGGCTTGGGCGAGCAGTACTTC.

This clone was seen once. The chain couples TRBV5-4 to TRBJ2-5; 8 nucleotides align to TRBD2. Losses at the gene ends were 0 bases for V and 2 bases for J; bases not matched to a gene: 6. The CDR3 loop spans 16 amino acids. Germline CDR1 and CDR2: SGHNT and YYREEE (reference sequence). CDR3: CASSLEPSGHQETQYF. The CDR3 coding sequence is TGTGCCAGCAGCTTGGAGCCTAGCGGGCATCAAGAGACCCAGTACTTC.

In regard to this clone: The sample holds other DNA sequences that translate to the same CDR3. The rearrangement links TRBV19 to TRBJ1-1; D is unresolved. This CDR3 has 13 residues. Trimming took off 4 bases at V and 1 base at J, with 7 bases between the two ends. Per germline, CDR1 LNHDA and CDR2 SQIVND (reference sequence). Here the CDR3 reads CASSTAGNTEAFF. DNA of the CDR3: TGTGCCAGTAGTACCGCAGGGAACACTGAAGCTTTCTTT.

This chain uses TRBV28 with TRBJ1-4; D not resolved. The germline V gene has CDR1 MDHEN and CDR2 SYDVKM. Between the trimmed V and J ends, which lost 4 bases and 8 bases, there was a span of 17 bases. The length of the CDR3 is 15 residues. CDR3 sequence (DNA): TGTGCCAGCAGTTCCCCGAGGGAATTCGGGGAAAAACTGTTTTTT. It is translated as CASSSPREFGEKLFF.

This rearrangement joins TRBV25-1 to TRBJ1-1; maybe TRBD1 (6 bases). The CDR3 consists of 14 residues. Trimming pared 3 bases from V and 5 bases from J, leaving 13 bases between. The germline V gene has CDR1 MGHDK and CDR2 SYGVNS. Here the CDR3 reads CASSDQKGDTEAFF. The DNA for the CDR3 is TGTGCCAGCAGTGACCAAAAGGGGGATACTGAAGCTTTCTTT.

The chain has TRBV6-5 and TRBJ2-7, with 13 bases aligning to TRBD2. Per the germline V gene, CDR1 is MNHEY and CDR2 is SVGAGI. The V gene end was trimmed by 2 bases and the J gene end by 4 bases; junction bases not matched to a gene: 2. This CDR3 has 15 amino acids. The DNA for the CDR3 is TGTGCCAGCAGTTACAGGGGACTAGCGGGATACGAGCAGTACTTC. Its protein product is CASSYRGLAGYEQYF.